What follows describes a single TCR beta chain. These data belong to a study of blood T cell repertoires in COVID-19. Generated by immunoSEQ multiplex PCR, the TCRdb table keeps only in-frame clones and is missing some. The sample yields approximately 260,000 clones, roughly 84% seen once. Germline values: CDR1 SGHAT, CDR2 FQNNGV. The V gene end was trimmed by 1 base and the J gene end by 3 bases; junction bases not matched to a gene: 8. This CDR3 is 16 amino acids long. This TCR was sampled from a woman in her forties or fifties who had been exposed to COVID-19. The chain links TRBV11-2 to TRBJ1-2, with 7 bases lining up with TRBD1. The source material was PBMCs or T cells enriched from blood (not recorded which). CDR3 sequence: CASSLAFTGTDYGYTF. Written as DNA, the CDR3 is TGTGCCAGCAGCTTAGCTTTCACCGGGACAGACTATGGCTACACCTTC.